This record looks at one TCR beta chain sequence and its context. The germline CDR1 and CDR2 sequences are SNHLY and FYNNEI. This CDR3 contains 15 residues. Trimming took 6 bases from V and 3 from J; bases not matched to a gene: 8. The data derive from a study of blood T cell repertoires in COVID-19. Study context: COVID-19 samples, acute and convalescent, were from the United States, Italy and Spain. PBMCs, B-cell-depleted T cells, or T cells provided the cDNA or gDNA that made up the material.

In the authors' workflow: Amplification of reference gene primers provided the estimated nucleated cell counts. Sequenced by immunoSEQ multiplex PCR; TCRdb stores in-frame clones only, minus some. D and trimming come from the DNA, and the V and J calls and clone size come from that table. This sample has 65,000 to 85,000 clones, with 79% found just once. The sample consisted of peripheral blood. The receptor comes from a woman of 80 years or more with active or convalescent COVID-19. The V and J genes are TRBV2 and TRBJ1-5; 7 nucleotides align to TRBD1. The CDR3 DNA reads TGTGCCAGCAGAAAAGACAGGGTGAACAATCAGCCCCAGCATTTT. As protein: CASRKDRVNNQPQHF.